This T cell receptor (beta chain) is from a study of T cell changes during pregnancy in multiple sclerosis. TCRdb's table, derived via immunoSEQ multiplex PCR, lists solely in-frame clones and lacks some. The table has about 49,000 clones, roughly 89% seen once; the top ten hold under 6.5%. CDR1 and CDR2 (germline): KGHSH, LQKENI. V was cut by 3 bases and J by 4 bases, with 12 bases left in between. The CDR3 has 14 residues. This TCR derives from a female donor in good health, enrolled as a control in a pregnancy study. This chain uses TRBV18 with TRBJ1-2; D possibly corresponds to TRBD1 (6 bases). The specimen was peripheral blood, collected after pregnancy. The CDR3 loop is CASSPQGPSYGYTF. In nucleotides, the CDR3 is TGTGCCAGCTCACCCCAGGGGCCGAGCTATGGCTACACCTTC.